This T cell receptor beta chain came from a study of blood T cells in healthy people across ages (dated by TCRdb to the mid-2010s). Regarding the study in general: In model experiments, template switching captured about one uniquely barcoded TCR beta cDNA molecule for every two T cells. The study analyzed two additional independent replicas of 1 million unique cDNA reads from the same blood draw for two donors, one aged 18 to 29 and one aged 80 or older. Donors of different ages were randomly distributed across sequencing lanes to avoid experimental bias. Four age groups were formed from the donors: young (average approximately 15 years), middle-aged (just under 40), aged (approximately 60) and long-lived (approximately 80). To track age-related changes in TCR beta repertoire diversity, the study relied on deep sequencing normalized with unique cDNA molecular identifiers.

For this clonotype: Its target antigen remains unknown. No base-level quality is on record; no much larger clone is a single base apart.

CDR1 LGHNA and CDR2 YNFKEQ are derived from the germline V gene. Taken from cysteine to phenylalanine, the CDR3 has 16 residues. Only CDR3 DNA remains: 48 bases, in frame from the first base. Deletion took 1 base off V and 2 bases off J, with a span of 12 bases between the germline ends. Preparation of the library involved 5' RACE. Data came from an Illumina HiSeq 2500. A second roughly 7 to 12 cycle PCR used a sample-barcoded 5' primer and a J-beta primer mix. A template-switch 5' adaptor carrying 12 random nucleotides introduced a unique molecular identifier onto each TCR beta cDNA molecule. At least 3 million CDR3-containing paired-end reads were obtained from each sample. All of the RNA was converted into first-strand cDNA using the Mint cDNA synthesis kit, with a TRBC-specific oligonucleotide serving as the primer. All cDNA was treated with uracil-DNA glycosylase and then went through a first 18-cycle PCR with the universal primers M1SS and BC2_uni_R. Concerning the study's data processing: For normalization, 1 million high-quality reads, each with a distinct molecular identifier, were randomly selected from each sample. Reads with shared molecular identifiers were discarded instead of being binned into consensus sequences. MiTCR, with a Q25 quality threshold and the strictest error-elimination algorithm, was used for CDR3 identification, clonotype clustering and error correction. Lower-bound total TCR beta diversity was estimated with a nonparametric unseen species model using Euler transformation. TCRdb reworked the public reads: Q25 trimming with fastp, MiXCR clone assembly, productive beta chains retained. Here each entry gathers all rows of one CDR3 protein and keeps the most common genes and DNA. For this entry, the V and J calls and clone size follow TCRdb and not the study's own pipeline. For this sample the table gives 920,000 or so distinct CDR3 sequences, of which over 35% were detected only once. The ten largest account for approximately 17% of the sample.

Donors were 40 or so systemically healthy Caucasian individuals from Russia aged roughly 6 to 100 years. Each donor gave 8 to 10 milliliters of peripheral blood, drawn into EDTA-treated Vacutainer tubes. Ficoll-Paque density-gradient centrifugation was used to isolate PBMCs, with at least 6.5 million per sample. Trizol reagent was used to extract total RNA from PBMCs, with at least 6 micrograms per sample. For every donor, flow cytometry on a PBMC aliquot measured the percentage of naive CD45RAhigh/CD27high T cells. Overall study outcomes, separate from this receptor: Total diversity estimates from one million sequenced T cells were considered lower bounds and underestimates. Observed TCR beta diversity per million T cells fell roughly linearly with age, and a significant reduction was already apparent by age around 40. Compared with the aged group, the long-lived group had more naive CD4+ T cells, fewer expanded clones and increased TCR diversity, a pattern suggesting age selection. Because profiling used bulk unsorted PBMCs, naive and antigen-experienced compartments could not be compared conclusively. The CMV infection status of donors was not known, potentially confounding age-related changes in expanded clonotypes. Observed TCR beta diversity correlated strongly with the percentage of naive T cells measured by flow cytometry.

Recombination connected TRBV4-2 to TRBJ2-1; no D gene can be assigned with confidence. Input material: blood. The receptor's source is a woman aged 55-69 years in good health. The encoded CDR3 is CASSQGRKSPYNEQFF. The DNA sequence follows: TGTGCCAGCAGCCAAGGACGGAAGAGCCCCTACAATGAGCAGTTCTTC.